This TCR beta chain was documented in a study of T cells in Graves' hyperthyroidism and ophthalmopathy. Germline V gene lookup returns CDR1 SGHTA and CDR2 FQGNSA. The CDR3 contains 14 residues. V was pared by 1 base and J by 5 bases, with 11 bases between. RNA transcripts provided the source from which TCR beta CDR3 regions were amplified. RT-PCR in the first round (using the HTBI primer set) targeted the TCR CDR3. TCRdb independently ran MiXCR on the multiplex PCR reads; one entry per CDR3 protein. The sample yields about 98,000 distinct CDR3 sequences, about 40% seen once. This clonotype came up many times. Uncontrolled infection, other autoimmune disease, pregnancy or lactation barred patients from enrollment.

The origin of this receptor is a woman aged 25 to 39 with Graves' hyperthyroidism. Sequencing was performed on peripheral blood or thyroid tissue (not recorded which). J is TRBJ1-2 and V is TRBV7-2, with D perhaps matching TRBD1 (6 bases). Written as DNA, the CDR3 is TGTGCCAGCAGCTTAGACGGGAGGGGGTATGGCTACACCTTC. It yields the protein CASSLDGRGYGYTF. Drawing the rest from reference TRBV7-2 and TRBJ1-2, the complete variable domain is GAGVSQSPSNKVTEKGKDVELRCDPISGHTALYWYRQSLGQGLEFLIYFQGNSAPDKSGLPSDRFSAERTGGSVSTLTIQRTQQEDSAVYLCASSLDGRGYGYTFGSGTRLTVV.